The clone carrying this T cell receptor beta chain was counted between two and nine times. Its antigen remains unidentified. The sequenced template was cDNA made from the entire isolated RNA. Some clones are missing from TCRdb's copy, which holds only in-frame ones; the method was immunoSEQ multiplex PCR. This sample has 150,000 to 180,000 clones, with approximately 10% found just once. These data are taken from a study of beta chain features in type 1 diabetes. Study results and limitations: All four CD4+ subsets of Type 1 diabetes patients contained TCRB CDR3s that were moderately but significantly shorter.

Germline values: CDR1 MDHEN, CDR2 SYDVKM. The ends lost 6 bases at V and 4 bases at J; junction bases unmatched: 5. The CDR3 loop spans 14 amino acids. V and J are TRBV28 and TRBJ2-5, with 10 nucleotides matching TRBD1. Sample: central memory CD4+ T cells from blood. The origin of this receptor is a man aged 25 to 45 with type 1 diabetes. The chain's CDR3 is CASRGQGSGETQYF. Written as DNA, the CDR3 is TGTGCCAGCAGGGGACAGGGGTCGGGAGAGACCCAGTACTTC. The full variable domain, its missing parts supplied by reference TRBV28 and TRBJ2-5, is DVKVTQSSRYLVKRTGEKVFLECVQDMDHENMFWYRQDPGLGLRLIYFSYDVKMKEKGDIPEGYSVSREKKERFSLILESASTNQTSMYLCASRGQGSGETQYFGPGTRLLVL.